This TCR beta chain was documented in a study of cytomegalovirus exposure and HLA in healthy donors. It was with 60 Vbeta and 13 Jbeta primers that the PCR ran. Data came from immunoSEQ multiplex PCR; TCRdb stores just in-frame clones and leaves some out. The sample lists about 210,000 clones; about 81% were seen once. This clone was detected a few times. The sequence derives from a man between 40 and 49 years old in good health and CMV-seropositive. The specimen sequenced was PBMCs.

The CDR3 sequence is CASSPSDRLNGYGYTF. The CDR3 region has the DNA TGTGCCAGCAGCCCGTCCGACAGGTTAAACGGCTATGGCTACACCTTC. This rearrangement joins TRBV5-4 to TRBJ1-2, with D possibly matching TRBD1 (6 bases). Between the trimmed V and J ends, which lost 4 bases and 4 bases, there was a span of 20 bases. The CDR3 is 16 residues long. CDR1 is SGHNT, CDR2 YYREEE, per germline (reference sequence).